This T cell receptor (beta chain) was observed in a study of blood T cell repertoires in COVID-19 (TCRdb year 2020). About the full investigation: Samples from collaborators originated in the United States, Italy and Spain and spanned both the acute and convalescent phases of COVID-19. The samples were drawn from two sources: the first 160 participants of the ongoing ImmuneRACE study, and over 1,000 subjects contributed by 6 global collaborators. The dataset comprised deeply sampled blood TCRbeta repertoires from subjects exposed to, actively infected with, or recovered from COVID-19. The repertoires were released in a freely available public database intended as a resource for research on the immune response to SARS-CoV-2. The material from the prospective study consisted of cDNA or gDNA derived from T cells, B-cell-depleted T cells, or PBMCs. Where available, HLA class I and class II types were obtained from metadata supplied by the sample provider rather than from assay-based typing. Sample metadata almost always included a de-identified subject ID, COVID-19 status, age in years and sex.

Points on this clone: This receptor's antigen is unknown. Base-call qualities are not available, and no considerably larger clone is one nucleotide away.

Each collaborating institution followed its own protocols to collect whole blood in K2EDTA tubes. Collaborator samples were shipped for TCRbeta analysis as frozen whole blood, isolated PBMCs, or DNA extracted from either sample type. What the research found in general, with its limitations: The quantity of clinical and demographic metadata differed by source and by participant and was supplied without curation.

TCRbeta CDR3 regions were amplified from genomic DNA using the immunoSEQ Assay, a bias-controlled multiplex PCR. The authors' analysis ran thus. The number of nucleated cells in each sample was estimated from the amplification of reference gene primers within the assay. To quantify the absolute abundance of each unique TCRbeta CDR3 rearrangement, sequence reads were collapsed and filtered. For each sample, productive Simpson clonality was calculated as the square root of Simpson's diversity index over productive rearrangements. The clones in this table, taken by TCRdb from immuneACCESS, are in-frame only. Not every clone is retained; where verified, under half of the shortfall comes from an unresolved V gene, and the cause of the rest is unknown. The D gene and trimming were derived from the DNA, and the V and J assignments and clone size from that table. The sample table records about 380,000 clones; about four fifths of these occur just once. About 1.2% of the sample belongs to the ten largest clones.

A distance of 22 bases separates the germline ends of V and J, which lose 7 bases and 7 bases respectively. CDR3 length: 15 amino acids, cysteine to phenylalanine. Just CDR3 DNA is preserved here, 45 bases in frame from base 1. In the germline V gene, CDR1 corresponds to MNHEY and CDR2 to SVGAGI. Recombination connected TRBV6-5 to TRBJ2-5; TRBD1 might be the D gene, on 6 matching bases. The source is a human donor with acute or convalescent COVID-19. The donor label of this sample is uncertain. Material for sequencing was peripheral blood. Here is the DNA: TGTGCCAGCACTCCTCGGACAGCCCTCACCAGGACCCAGTACTTC. This codes for CASTPRTALTRTQYF.